The entry below describes one T cell receptor (beta chain). Its antigen is still unknown. The sample originates from a study of T cell responses to AZD1222 COVID-19 vaccine. Study-level information: Researchers grouped second doses given at about 4 or about 12 weeks into one pool.

Libraries were prepared by immunoSEQ multiplex PCR; TCRdb keeps only in-frame clonotypes and omits some of them. The sample comprises about 69,000 clones, about nine tenths of which are singletons, and less than 3% rests with the top ten. Findings of the study overall: Clonal diversity may have been underestimated, and the donors were mostly white British, with more females than males. Spike-specific TCR breadth rose after two AZD1222 doses, and depth rose as well.

Germline assignment: CDR1 SGHRS and CDR2 YFSETQ. There are 15 residues in the CDR3. J was trimmed by 6 bases and V by 2 bases; bases with no gene match: 9. The sequenced sample was peripheral blood, obtained on day 0 of AZD1222 vaccination. The receptor was derived from an adult in good health. The chain couples TRBV5-1 to TRBJ2-7; 9 positions agree with TRBD1. The CDR3 DNA reads TGCGCCAGCAGCTTACAACAGGGGGCAATTGGCGAGCAGTACTTC. Amino acid sequence: CASSLQQGAIGEQYF.